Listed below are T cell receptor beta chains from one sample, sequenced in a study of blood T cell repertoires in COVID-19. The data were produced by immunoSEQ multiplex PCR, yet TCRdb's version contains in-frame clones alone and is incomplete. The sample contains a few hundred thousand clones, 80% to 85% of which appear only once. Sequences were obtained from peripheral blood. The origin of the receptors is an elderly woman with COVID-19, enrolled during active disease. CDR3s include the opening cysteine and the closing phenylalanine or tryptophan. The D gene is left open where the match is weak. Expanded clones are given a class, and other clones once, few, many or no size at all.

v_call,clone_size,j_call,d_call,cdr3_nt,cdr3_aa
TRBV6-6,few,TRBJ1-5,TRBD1,TGTGCCAGCAGTTACTTCTCACAGGGGGCTCTTCAGCCCCAGCATTTT,CASSYFSQGALQPQHF
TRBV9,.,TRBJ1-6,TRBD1,TGTGCCAGCAGCGCCGGACAGGGGGCAAATTCACCCCTCCACTTT,CASSAGQGANSPLHF
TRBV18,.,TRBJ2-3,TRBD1,TGTGCCAGCTCACTCCGGGACAGGGGGCCGGTAGGCACAGATACGCAGTATTTT,CASSLRDRGPVGTDTQYF
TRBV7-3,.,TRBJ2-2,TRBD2,TGTGCCAGCAGCCCACTAGCGGGAGCGTCCGGGGAGCTGTTTTTT,CASSPLAGASGELFF
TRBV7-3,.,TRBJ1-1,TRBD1,TGTGCCAGCAGCCCCGCGCACAGGGGGCTCACTGAAGCTTTCTTT,CASSPAHRGLTEAFF
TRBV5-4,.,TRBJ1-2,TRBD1,TGTGCCAGCAGCTCCGCCTCTAAACAGGGGGTCTATGGCTACACCTTC,CASSSASKQGVYGYTF
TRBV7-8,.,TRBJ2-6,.,TGTGCCAGCAGCCTCGTTTTCTCTGGGGCCAACGTCCTGACTTTC,CASSLVFSGANVLTF
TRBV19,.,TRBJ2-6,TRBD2,TGTGCCAGTAGTACTCTAGCGGCCTCGATCGTCCTGACTTTC,CASSTLAASIVLTF
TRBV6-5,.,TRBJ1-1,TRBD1,TGTGCCAGCAGTAATCGACAGGGTAGCACTGAAGCTTTCTTT,CASSNRQGSTEAFF
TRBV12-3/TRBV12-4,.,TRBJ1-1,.,TGTGCCAGCAGTTTTGGAGGGGCGACTTTCTTT,CASSFGGATFF
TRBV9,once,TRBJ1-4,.,TGTGCCAGCAGGCAGGGAGGGGAAAAACTGTTTTTT,CASRQGGEKLFF
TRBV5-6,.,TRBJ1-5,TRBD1,TGTGCCAGCAGCCAGGGGGGATGGGTTCAGCCCCAGCATTTT,CASSQGGWVQPQHF
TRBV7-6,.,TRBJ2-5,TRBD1,TGTGCCAGCAGCTTAGAAAGGGACAGGGAGGAGACCCAGTACTTC,CASSLERDREETQYF
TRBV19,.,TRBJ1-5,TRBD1,TGTGCCACCCAAGACAGGGTGCGCAATCAGCCCCAGCATTTT,CATQDRVRNQPQHF
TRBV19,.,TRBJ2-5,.,TGTGCCAGTAGCACTACAGGGTCGGGGGAGACCCAGTACTTC,CASSTTGSGETQYF
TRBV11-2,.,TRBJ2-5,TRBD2,TGTGCCAGCAGCTTAGGGGTTAGCGGGGATCAAGAGACCCAGTACTTC,CASSLGVSGDQETQYF
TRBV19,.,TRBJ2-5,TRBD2,TGTGCCAGTAGGGGTAGCGGGGGGGCCGAGGAGACCCAGTACTTC,CASRGSGGAEETQYF
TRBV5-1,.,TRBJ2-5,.,TGCGCCAGCAGCGAAAGGGGGTCCGGGGAGACCCAGTACTTC,CASSERGSGETQYF
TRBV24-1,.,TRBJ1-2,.,TGTGCCCGACAGGCCCCCTATGGCTACACCTTC,CARQAPYGYTF
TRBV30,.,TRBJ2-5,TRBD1,TGTGCCTGGAGGCAGGGGGCTTCGGAGACCCAGTACTTC,CAWRQGASETQYF